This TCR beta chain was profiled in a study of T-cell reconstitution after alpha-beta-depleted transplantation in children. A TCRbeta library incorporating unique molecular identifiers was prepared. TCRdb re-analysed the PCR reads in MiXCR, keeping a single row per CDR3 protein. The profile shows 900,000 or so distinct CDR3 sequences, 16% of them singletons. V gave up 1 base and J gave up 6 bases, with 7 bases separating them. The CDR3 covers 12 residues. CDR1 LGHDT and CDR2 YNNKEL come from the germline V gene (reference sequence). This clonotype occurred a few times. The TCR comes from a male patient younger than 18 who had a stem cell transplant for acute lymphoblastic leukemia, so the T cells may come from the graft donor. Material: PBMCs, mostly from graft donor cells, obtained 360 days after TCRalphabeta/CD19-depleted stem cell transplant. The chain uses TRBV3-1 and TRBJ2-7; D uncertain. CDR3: CASSQVRFEQYF. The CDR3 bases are TGTGCCAGCAGCCAAGTTCGGTTCGAGCAGTACTTC.